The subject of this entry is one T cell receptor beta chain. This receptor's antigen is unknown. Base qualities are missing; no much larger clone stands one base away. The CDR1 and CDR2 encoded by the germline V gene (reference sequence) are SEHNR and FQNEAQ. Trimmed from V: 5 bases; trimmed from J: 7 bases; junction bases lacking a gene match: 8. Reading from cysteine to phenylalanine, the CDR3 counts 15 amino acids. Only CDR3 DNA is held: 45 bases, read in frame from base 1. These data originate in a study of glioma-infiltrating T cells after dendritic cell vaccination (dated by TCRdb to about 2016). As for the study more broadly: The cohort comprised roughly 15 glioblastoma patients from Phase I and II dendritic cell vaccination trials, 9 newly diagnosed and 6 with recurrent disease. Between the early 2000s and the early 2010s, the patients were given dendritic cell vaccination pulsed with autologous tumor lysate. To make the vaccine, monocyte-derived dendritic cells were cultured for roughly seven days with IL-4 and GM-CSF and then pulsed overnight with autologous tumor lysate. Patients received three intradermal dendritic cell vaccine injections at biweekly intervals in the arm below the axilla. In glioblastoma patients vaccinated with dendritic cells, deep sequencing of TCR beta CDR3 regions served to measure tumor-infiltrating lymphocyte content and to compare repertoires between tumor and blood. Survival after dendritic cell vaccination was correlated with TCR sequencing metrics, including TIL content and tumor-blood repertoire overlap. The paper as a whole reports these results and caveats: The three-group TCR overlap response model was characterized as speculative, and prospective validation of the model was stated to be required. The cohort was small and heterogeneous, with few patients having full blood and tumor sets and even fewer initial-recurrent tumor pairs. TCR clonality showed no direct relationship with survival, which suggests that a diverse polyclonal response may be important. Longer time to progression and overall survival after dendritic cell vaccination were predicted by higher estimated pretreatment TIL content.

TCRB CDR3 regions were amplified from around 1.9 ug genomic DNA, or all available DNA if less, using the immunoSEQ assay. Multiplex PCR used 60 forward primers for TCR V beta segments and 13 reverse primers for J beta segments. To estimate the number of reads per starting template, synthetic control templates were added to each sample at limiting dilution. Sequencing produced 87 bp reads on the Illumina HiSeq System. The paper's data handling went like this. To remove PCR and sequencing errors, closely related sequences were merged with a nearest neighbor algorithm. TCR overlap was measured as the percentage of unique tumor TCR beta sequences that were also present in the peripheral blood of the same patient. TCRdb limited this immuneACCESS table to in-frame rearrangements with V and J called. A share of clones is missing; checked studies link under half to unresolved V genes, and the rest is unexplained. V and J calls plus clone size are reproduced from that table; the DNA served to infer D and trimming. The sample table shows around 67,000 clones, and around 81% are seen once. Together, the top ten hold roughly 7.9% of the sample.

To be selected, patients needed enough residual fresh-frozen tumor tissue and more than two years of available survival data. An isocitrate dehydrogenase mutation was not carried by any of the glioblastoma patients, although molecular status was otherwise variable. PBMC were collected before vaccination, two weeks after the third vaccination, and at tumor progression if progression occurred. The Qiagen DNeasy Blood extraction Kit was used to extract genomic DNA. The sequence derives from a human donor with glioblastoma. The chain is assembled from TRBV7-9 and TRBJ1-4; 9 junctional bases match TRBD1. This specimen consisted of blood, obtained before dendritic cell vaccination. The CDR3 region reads CASSMGQGSFEKLFF. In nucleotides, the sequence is TGTGCCAGCAGCATGGGACAGGGTTCGTTTGAAAAACTGTTTTTT.